The sample holds a few counts of the clone carrying this TCR beta chain. What it binds is not known. The V gene lost 3 bases and the J gene lost 5 bases, with 14 bases spanning the gap. The CDR3 contains 14 residues. Germline CDR1 and CDR2: SGHNT and YYREEE (reference sequence). This entry comes from a study of beta chain features in type 1 diabetes. Overall study findings and caveats: TCRB CDR3s from Type 1 diabetes patients were moderately but significantly shorter in all four CD4+ subsets.

The entirety of the isolated RNA underwent reverse transcription, so expressed TCRB transcripts were sequenced. TCRdb's table, derived via immunoSEQ multiplex PCR, lists solely in-frame clones and lacks some. The repertoire holds under 850,000 clones, about an eighth seen once, with roughly 0.022% in the top ten. The sequence derives from a man younger than 30 with type 1 diabetes. Sequences were obtained from naive CD4+ T cells from blood. V and J are TRBV5-4 and TRBJ1-1; perhaps TRBD1 as D (6 bases). The CDR3 DNA reads as TGTGCCAGCAGCTCGGTTCAGGGGAGGACTGAAGCTTTCTTT. This gives the protein CASSSVQGRTEAFF. Full variable domain (missing parts from reference TRBV5-4 and TRBJ1-1): ETGVTQSPTHLIKTRGQQVTLRCSSQSGHNTVSWYQQALGQGPQFIFQYYREEENGRGNFPPRFSGLQFPNYSSELNVNALELDDSALYLCASSSVQGRTEAFFGQGTRLTVV.